This TCR beta chain emerged from a study of T cells after yellow fever vaccination. On the study more broadly: SMART-Seq v4 Ultra Low Input served to prepare low-cell-number fractions. Regarding the study as a whole: Detected again after the booster were most primary-vaccination clones, at 95% to 98% CD4 and around 91% CD8. The CD4 compartment and the CD8 compartment contained a small share of clonotypes in common.

This clonotype was picked up a small number of times. The antigen is not known. V was pared by 7 bases and J by 0 bases, with 8 bases between. CDR1 SGHKS and CDR2 YYEKEE come from the germline V gene (reference sequence). This CDR3 spans 14 amino acids. 5'RACE template switching generated TCR cDNA, adding a universal primer site and UMIs. TCRdb reprocessed the 5' RACE reads with MiXCR, giving one entry per CDR3 protein. In the table there are under 300,000 distinct CDR3 sequences, 6% to 8% of which are singletons. This chain uses TRBV5-5 with TRBJ2-6, with D hard to call. Sequenced material: CD4+ T cells sorted from PBMCs, taken on the day of the yellow fever booster vaccination. The receptor was isolated from a man in his thirties or forties who received the YFV17D yellow fever vaccine. CDR3: CASFRNSGANVLTF. CDR3 nucleotides: TGTGCCAGCTTCCGGAACTCTGGGGCCAACGTCCTGACTTTC. The full variable domain, its missing parts supplied by reference TRBV5-5 and TRBJ2-6, is DAGVTQSPTHLIKTRGQQVTLRCSPISGHKSVSWYQQVLGQGPQFIFQYYEKEERGRGNFPDRFSARQFPNYSSELNVNALLLGDSALYLCASFRNSGANVLTFGAGSRLTVL.